This TCR beta chain was sequenced in a study of blood T cell repertoires in COVID-19. Study at large: Samples taken during acute and convalescent COVID-19 were collected in the United States, Italy and Spain. Sources were T cells, B-cell-depleted T cells, or PBMCs; the material itself was cDNA or gDNA.

Authors' analysis steps: The assay estimated nucleated cells by amplifying reference gene primers. Sequencing was performed with immunoSEQ multiplex PCR; in TCRdb, only in-frame clones are kept and a portion is missing. The V and J calls and clone size come from that table; D and trimming were worked out from the DNA. The sample has over 75,000 clones; about 91% are singletons. The V gene lost 6 bases and the J gene lost 7 bases, with 16 bases spanning the gap. CDR1 and CDR2 (germline): LNHDA, SQIVND (reference sequence). CDR3 length: 14 amino acids. The TCR sequence derives from a human donor with active COVID-19. The donor label of this sample is uncertain. The sample taken for sequencing was peripheral blood. V is TRBV19 and J is TRBJ1-3; D not certain. This CDR3 is CASRDLSPRNTIYF. Here the CDR3 DNA reads TGTGCCAGTAGAGACTTATCCCCGAGGAACACCATATATTTT.